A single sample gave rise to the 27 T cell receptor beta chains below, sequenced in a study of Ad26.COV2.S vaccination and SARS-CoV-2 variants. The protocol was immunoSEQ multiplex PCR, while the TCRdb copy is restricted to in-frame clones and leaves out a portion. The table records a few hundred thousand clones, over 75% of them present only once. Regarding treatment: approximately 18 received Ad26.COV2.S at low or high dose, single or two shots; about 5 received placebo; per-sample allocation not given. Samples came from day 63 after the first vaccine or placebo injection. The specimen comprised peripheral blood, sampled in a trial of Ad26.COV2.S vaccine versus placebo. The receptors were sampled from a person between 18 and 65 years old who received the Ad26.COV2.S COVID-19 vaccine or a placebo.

The CDR3, as DNA: TGTGCCAGCAGCCCACGGCGGGACAGGGTTAGAGGGACGCAGTATTTT. Residues: CASSPRRDRVRGTQYF. V usage is TRBV13 and J usage is TRBJ2-3; 9 nucleotides agree with TRBD1. With V trimmed by 5 bases and J by 9 bases, 15 bases remained unmatched. The CDR3 consists of 16 residues. Germline loops: CDR1 PRHDT, CDR2 FYEKMQ (reference sequence).

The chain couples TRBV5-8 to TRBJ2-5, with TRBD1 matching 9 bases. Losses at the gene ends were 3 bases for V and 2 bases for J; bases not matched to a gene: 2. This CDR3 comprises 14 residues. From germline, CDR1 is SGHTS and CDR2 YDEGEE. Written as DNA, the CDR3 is TGTGCCAGCAGCTACGACAGGGGGCAAGAGACCCAGTACTTC. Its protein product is CASSYDRGQETQYF.

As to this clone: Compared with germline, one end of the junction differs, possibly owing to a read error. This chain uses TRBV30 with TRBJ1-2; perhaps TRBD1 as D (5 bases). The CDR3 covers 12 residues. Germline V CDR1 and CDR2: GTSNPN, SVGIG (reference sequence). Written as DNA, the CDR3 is TGTGCCTGGACTCGAACAGGATCCCCCCCCGTGTTC. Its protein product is CAWTRTGSPPVF.

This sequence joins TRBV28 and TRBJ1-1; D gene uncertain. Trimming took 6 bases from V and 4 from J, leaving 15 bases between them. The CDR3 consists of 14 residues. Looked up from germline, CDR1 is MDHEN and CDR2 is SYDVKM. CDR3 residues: CASRPGGESTEAFF. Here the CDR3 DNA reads TGTGCCAGCAGACCAGGTGGGGAGAGCACTGAAGCTTTCTTT.

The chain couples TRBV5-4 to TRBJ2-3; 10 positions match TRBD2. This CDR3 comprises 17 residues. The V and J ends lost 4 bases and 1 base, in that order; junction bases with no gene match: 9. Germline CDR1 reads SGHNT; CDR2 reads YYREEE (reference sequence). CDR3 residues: CASSQGGLAGGTDTQYF. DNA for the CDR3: TGTGCCAGCAGCCAAGGAGGGCTAGCGGGGGGCACAGATACGCAGTATTTT.

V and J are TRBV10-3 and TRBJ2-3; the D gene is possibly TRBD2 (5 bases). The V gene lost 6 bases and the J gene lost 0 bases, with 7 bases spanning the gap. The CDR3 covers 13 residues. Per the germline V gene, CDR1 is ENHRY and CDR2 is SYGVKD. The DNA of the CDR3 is TGTGCCATCAGCACTAGAAGCACAGATACGCAGTATTTT. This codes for CAISTRSTDTQYF.

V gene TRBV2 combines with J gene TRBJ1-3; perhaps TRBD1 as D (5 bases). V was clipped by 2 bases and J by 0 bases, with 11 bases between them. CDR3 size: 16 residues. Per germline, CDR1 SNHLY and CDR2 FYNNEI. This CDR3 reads CASSEQGTSSGNTIYF. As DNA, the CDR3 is TGTGCCAGCAGTGAACAGGGTACCAGCTCTGGAAACACCATATATTTT.

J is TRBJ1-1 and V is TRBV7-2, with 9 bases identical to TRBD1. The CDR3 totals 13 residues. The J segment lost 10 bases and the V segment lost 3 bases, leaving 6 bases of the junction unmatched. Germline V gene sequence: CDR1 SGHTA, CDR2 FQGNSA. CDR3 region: CASSLERQGGAFF. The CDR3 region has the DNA TGTGCCAGCAGCTTGGAGAGACAGGGGGGAGCTTTCTTT.

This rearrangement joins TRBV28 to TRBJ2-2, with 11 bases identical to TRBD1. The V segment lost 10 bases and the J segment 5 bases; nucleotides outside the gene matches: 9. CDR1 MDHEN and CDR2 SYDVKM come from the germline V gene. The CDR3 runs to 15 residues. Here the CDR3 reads CATGGQGAWTGELFF. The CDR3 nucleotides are TGTGCCACCGGCGGACAGGGGGCTTGGACCGGGGAGCTGTTTTTT.

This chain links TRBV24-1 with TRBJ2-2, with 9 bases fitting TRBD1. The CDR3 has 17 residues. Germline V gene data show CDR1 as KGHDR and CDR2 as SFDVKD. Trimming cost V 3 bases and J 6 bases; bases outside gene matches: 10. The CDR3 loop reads CATSDPWTGERSGELFF. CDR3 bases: TGTGCCACCAGTGATCCCTGGACAGGGGAGAGGTCCGGGGAGCTGTTTTTT.

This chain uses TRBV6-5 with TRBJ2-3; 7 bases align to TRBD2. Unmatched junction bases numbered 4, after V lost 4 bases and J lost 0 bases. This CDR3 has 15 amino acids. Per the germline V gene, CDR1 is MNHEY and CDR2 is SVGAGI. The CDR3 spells CASSWASGSTDTQYF. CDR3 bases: TGTGCCAGCAGTTGGGCTAGCGGTAGCACAGATACGCAGTATTTT.

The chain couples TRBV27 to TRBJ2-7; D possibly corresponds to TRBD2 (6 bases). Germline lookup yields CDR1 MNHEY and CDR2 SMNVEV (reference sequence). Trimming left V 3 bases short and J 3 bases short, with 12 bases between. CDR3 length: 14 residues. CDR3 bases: TGTGCCAGCAGTTTGGGCGGGGATATCTACGAGCAGTACTTC. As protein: CASSLGGDIYEQYF.

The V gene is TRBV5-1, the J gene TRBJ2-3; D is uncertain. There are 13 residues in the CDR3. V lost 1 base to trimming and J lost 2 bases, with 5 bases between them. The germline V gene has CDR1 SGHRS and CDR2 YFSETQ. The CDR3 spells CASSLNPTDTQYF. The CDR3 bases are TGCGCCAGCAGCTTGAATCCCACAGATACGCAGTATTTT.

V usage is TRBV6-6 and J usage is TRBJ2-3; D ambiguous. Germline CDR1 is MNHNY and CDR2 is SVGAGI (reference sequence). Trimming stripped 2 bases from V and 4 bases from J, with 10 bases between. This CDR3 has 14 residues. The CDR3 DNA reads TGTGCCAGCAGTTACACCTTGGCCCCAGATACGCAGTATTTT. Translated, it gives CASSYTLAPDTQYF.

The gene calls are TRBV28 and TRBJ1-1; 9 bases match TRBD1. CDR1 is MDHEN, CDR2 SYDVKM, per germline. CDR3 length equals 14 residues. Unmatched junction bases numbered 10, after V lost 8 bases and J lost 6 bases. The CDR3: CASATGGFISEAFF. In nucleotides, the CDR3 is TGTGCCAGCGCGACAGGGGGTTTCATCTCTGAAGCTTTCTTT.

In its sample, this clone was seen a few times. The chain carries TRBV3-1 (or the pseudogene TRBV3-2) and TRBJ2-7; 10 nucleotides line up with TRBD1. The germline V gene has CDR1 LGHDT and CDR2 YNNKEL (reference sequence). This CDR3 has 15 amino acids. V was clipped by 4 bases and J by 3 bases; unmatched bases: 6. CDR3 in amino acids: CASSLGQGVFYEQYF. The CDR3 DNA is TGTGCCAGCAGCCTAGGACAGGGGGTTTTCTACGAGCAGTACTTC.

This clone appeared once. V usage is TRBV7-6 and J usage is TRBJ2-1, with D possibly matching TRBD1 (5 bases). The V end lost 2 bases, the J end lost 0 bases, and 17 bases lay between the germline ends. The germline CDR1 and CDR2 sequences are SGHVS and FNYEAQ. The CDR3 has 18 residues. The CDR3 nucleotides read TGTGCCAGCAGCTTAAGCAGGGTACCGGAAAGCTCCTACAATGAGCAGTTCTTC. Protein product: CASSLSRVPESSYNEQFF. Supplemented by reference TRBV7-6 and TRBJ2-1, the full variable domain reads GAGVSQSPRYKVTKRGQDVALRCDPISGHVSLYWYRQALGQGPEFLTYFNYEAQQDKSGLPNDRFSAERPEGSISTLTIQRTEQRDSAMYRCASSLSRVPESSYNEQFFGPGTRLTVL.

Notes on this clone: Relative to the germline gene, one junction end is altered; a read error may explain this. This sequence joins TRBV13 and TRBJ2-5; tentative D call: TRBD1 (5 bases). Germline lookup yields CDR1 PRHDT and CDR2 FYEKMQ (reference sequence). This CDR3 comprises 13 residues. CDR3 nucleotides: TGTGCCAGCAGCCTAGGGGAACAAGAGACCCAGTACTTC. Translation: CASSLGEQETQYF.

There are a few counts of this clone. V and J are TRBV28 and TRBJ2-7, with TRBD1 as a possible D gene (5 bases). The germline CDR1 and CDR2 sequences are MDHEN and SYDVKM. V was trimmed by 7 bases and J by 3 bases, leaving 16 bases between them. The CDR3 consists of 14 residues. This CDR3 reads CASTPETVNYEQYF. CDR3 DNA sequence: TGTGCCAGCACGCCTGAGACAGTCAACTACGAGCAGTACTTC.

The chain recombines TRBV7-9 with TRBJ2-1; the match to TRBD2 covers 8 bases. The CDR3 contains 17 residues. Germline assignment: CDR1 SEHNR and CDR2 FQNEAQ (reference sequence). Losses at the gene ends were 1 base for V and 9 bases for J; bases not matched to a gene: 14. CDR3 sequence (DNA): TGTGCCAGCAGCTTAGGGAGCGGGAGCGGGATAGAAGGTGAGCAGTTCTTC. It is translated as CASSLGSGSGIEGEQFF.

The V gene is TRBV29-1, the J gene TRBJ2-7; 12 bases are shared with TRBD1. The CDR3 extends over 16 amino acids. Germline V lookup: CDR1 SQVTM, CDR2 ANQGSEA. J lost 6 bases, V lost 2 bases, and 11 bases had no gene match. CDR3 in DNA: TGCAGCGTTGAAACCCAAAAGGGACAGGGGGCCGGCGAGCAGTACTTC. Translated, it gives CSVETQKGQGAGEQYF.

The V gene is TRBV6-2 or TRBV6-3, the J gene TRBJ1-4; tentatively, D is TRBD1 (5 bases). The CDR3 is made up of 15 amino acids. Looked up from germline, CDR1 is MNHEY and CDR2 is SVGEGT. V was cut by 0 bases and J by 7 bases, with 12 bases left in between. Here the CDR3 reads CASSYSRGASEKLFF. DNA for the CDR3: TGTGCCAGCAGTTACTCGCGTGGGGCGAGTGAAAAACTGTTTTTT.

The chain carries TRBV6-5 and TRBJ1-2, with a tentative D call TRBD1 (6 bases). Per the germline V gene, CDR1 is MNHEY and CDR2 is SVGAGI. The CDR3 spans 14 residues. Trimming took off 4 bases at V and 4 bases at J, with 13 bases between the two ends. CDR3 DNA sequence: TGTGCCAGCAGTTGGACGACAGGAGGCTATGGCTACACCTTC. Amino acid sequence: CASSWTTGGYGYTF.

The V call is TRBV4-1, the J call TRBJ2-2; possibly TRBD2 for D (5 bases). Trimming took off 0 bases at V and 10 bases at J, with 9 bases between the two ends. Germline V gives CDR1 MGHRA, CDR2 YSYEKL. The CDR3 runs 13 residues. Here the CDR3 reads CASSQETGKELFF. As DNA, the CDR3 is TGCGCCAGCAGCCAAGAGACGGGAAAGGAGCTGTTTTTT.

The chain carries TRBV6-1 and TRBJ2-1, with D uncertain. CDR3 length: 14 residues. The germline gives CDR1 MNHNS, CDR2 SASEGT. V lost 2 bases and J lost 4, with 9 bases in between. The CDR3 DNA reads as TGTGCCAGCAGTGAAAATTACTATTACAATGAGCAGTTCTTC. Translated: CASSENYYYNEQFF.

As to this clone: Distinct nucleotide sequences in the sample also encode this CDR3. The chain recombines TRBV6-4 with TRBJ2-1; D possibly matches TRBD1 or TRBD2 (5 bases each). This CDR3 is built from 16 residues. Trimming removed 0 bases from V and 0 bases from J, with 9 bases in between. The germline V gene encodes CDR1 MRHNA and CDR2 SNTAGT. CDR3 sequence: CASSDSTGGSYNEQFF. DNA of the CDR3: TGTGCCAGCAGTGACTCGACTGGGGGCTCCTACAATGAGCAGTTCTTC.

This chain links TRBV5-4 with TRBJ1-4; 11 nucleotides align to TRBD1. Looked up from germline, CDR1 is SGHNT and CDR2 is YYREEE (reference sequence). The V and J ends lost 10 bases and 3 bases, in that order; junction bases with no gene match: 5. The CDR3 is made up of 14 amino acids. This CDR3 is CAYGQGAANEKLFF. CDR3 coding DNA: TGTGCCTACGGACAGGGGGCTGCTAATGAAAAACTGTTTTTT.